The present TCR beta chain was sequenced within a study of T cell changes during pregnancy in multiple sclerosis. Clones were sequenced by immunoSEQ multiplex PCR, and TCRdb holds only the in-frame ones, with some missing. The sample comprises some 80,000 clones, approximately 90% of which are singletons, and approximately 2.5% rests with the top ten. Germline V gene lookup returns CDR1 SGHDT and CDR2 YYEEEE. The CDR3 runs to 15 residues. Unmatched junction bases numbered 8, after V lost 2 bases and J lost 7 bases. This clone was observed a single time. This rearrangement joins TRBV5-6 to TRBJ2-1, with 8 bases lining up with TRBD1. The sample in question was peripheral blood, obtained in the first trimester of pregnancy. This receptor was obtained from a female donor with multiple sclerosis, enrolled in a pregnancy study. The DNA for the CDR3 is TGTGCCAGCAGCTTCGACAGGGGTCCATGGAATGAGCAGTTCTTC. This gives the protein CASSFDRGPWNEQFF.